One sample yielded the 9 T cell receptor beta chains listed below, sequenced in a study of T cells in Graves' hyperthyroidism and ophthalmopathy. The investigators amplified TCR beta CDR3 regions from RNA transcripts. Researchers ran a first-round RT-PCR on the TCR CDR3 using the HTBI primer set. TCRdb re-derived calls from the multiplex PCR reads in MiXCR, one entry per CDR3 protein. The sample shows about 250,000 distinct CDR3 sequences, approximately 21% of them seen only once. The material sequenced was blood. Source of these receptors: a man aged 25-45 years with Graves' ophthalmopathy.

This clonotype has just a few counts. J is TRBJ1-1 and V is TRBV29-1; the match to TRBD1 covers 10 bases. Germline V lookup: CDR1 SQVTM, CDR2 ANQGSEA. V dropped 6 bases and J dropped 7; count of bases not matched to a gene: 11. The CDR3 is made up of 14 amino acids. CDR3 loop: CSVLRGTGVGEAFF. CDR3 nucleotide sequence: TGCAGCGTCCTCAGGGGGACAGGGGTTGGTGAAGCTTTCTTT. The variable domain in full, completed from reference TRBV29-1 and TRBJ1-1, reads SAVISQKPSRDICQRGTSLTIQCQVDSQVTMMFWYRQQPGQSLTLIATANQGSEATYESGFVIDKFPISRPNLTFSTLTVSNMSPEDSSIYLCSVLRGTGVGEAFFGQGTRLTVV.

In its sample, this clonotype was seen a few times. The chain links TRBV5-1 to TRBJ2-2, with unresolved D. Trimming removed 4 bases from V and 3 bases from J, with 10 bases in between. Germline V gives CDR1 SGHRS, CDR2 YFSETQ. This CDR3 is 14 amino acids long. The CDR3 loop is CASSREGDTGELFF. DNA for the CDR3: TGCGCCAGCAGCAGGGAAGGAGACACCGGGGAGCTGTTTTTT.

V is TRBV2 and J is TRBJ2-7; D gene unclear. The germline V gene encodes CDR1 SNHLY and CDR2 FYNNEI. The ends were cut back, 3 bases at V and 12 bases at J, with 12 bases in the middle. The length of the CDR3 is 11 residues. CDR3 residues: CASSESEQRYF. In DNA form, the CDR3 reads TGTGCCAGCAGTGAGAGTGAACAGCGGTACTTC.

Remarks on this clonotype: A much larger clonotype is one base distant, so this may be a read error. V is TRBV2 and J is TRBJ1-1; D might be TRBD1 (5 bases). The V gene lost 4 bases and the J gene lost 0 bases, with 12 bases spanning the gap. Germline loops: CDR1 SNHLY, CDR2 FYNNEI. The CDR3 totals 15 residues. DNA of the CDR3: TGTGCCAGCAGTGGAGCCCGACAGATGAACACTGAAGCTTTCTTT. Its protein product is CASSGARQMNTEAFF. Together with reference TRBV2 and TRBJ1-1, the CDR3 gives the full variable domain: EPEVTQTPSHQVTQMGQEVILRCVPISNHLYFYWYRQILGQKVEFLVSFYNNEISEKSEIFDDQFSVERPDGSNFTLKIRSTKLEDSAMYFCASSGARQMNTEAFFGQGTRLTVV.

The rearrangement joins TRBV7-9 to TRBJ2-1, with TRBD2 matching 16 bases. The J segment lost 8 bases and the V segment lost 5 bases, leaving 6 bases of the junction unmatched. Germline CDR1 SEHNR, CDR2 FQNEAQ (reference sequence). The length of the CDR3 is 16 residues. CDR3 sequence: CASSPGLAGGPDEQFF. As DNA, the CDR3 is TGTGCCAGCAGCCCGGGACTAGCGGGAGGGCCGGATGAGCAGTTCTTC.

This chain uses TRBV3-1 with TRBJ2-5; 7 nucleotides agree with TRBD2. This CDR3 is 13 amino acids long. With V trimmed by 8 bases and J by 1 base, 4 bases remained unmatched. The germline V gene has CDR1 LGHDT and CDR2 YNNKEL (reference sequence). The CDR3 bases are TGTGCCAGCGGCGGGGGAATCCAAGAGACCCAGTACTTC. Its translation: CASGGGIQETQYF.

The gene calls are TRBV7-3 and TRBJ2-1; D possibly corresponds to TRBD2 (6 bases). This CDR3 has 16 amino acids. The germline V gene encodes CDR1 SGHTA and CDR2 FQGTGA. V lost 4 bases to trimming and J lost 9 bases, with 22 bases between them. The CDR3 region has the DNA TGTGCCAGCAGCTCCTCGCCCCTTGGGAGGTTCGCTGAGCAGTTCTTC. Its protein is CASSSSPLGRFAEQFF. Based on the CDR3 plus reference TRBV7-3 and TRBJ2-1, the full variable domain is GAGVSQTPSNKVTEKGKYVELRCDPISGHTALYWYRQSLGQGPEFLIYFQGTGAADDSGLPNDRFFAVRPEGSVSTLKIQRTERGDSAVYLCASSSSPLGRFAEQFFGPGTRLTVL.

V gene TRBV4-1 combines with J gene TRBJ2-1; 7 nucleotides agree with TRBD2. Germline CDR1 and CDR2: MGHRA and YSYEKL. This CDR3 spans 15 amino acids. After removal of 1 base from V and 6 bases from J, the junction contained 6 bases not matched to a gene. DNA of the CDR3: TGCGCCAGCAGCCAAGGACTAGCCCTCGCCAATGAGCAGTTCTTC. It encodes CASSQGLALANEQFF.

This chain joins TRBV11-1 and TRBJ2-7; 9 bases are a match to TRBD1. Trimming removed 6 bases from V and 6 bases from J; junction bases left unmatched: 6. The germline CDR1 and CDR2 sequences are SGHAT and FQDESV (reference sequence). The CDR3 totals 13 residues. The CDR3 protein is CASSLGQGSEQYF. The DNA of the CDR3 is TGTGCCAGCAGTCTGGGACAGGGAAGCGAGCAGTACTTC.